This T cell receptor (beta chain) was recovered during a study of monozygotic twins with inflammatory bowel disease. From roughly 3,200 ng of total RNA, each TCR library was prepared. Incorporation of UMIs carrying a 6-nucleotide sample barcode was performed by template switching. TCRdb derives one entry per CDR3 protein from the 5' RACE reads, leaving out DNA. The listing contains some 450,000 distinct CDR3 sequences. CDR3 length: 17 residues. Germline lookup yields CDR1 LGHNA and CDR2 YNFKEQ. Whole-study results and caveats: The sharing of clonotypes with others was lower in IBD patients than in healthy twins, especially with disease activity. By inverse Simpson index, TCRbeta diversity was lower in IBD patients than in healthy co-twins.

As for this clonotype: As yet, its antigen is unknown.

This sequence originates from a human donor with ulcerative colitis or Crohn's disease, or a healthy co-twin of an affected twin (not recorded which). The rearrangement links TRBV4-2 to TRBJ2-3; no DNA is available, so the TRBD2 call from TCRdb remains unchecked. Sequenced: blood. The CDR3: CASSQDLTSGSTDTQYF.